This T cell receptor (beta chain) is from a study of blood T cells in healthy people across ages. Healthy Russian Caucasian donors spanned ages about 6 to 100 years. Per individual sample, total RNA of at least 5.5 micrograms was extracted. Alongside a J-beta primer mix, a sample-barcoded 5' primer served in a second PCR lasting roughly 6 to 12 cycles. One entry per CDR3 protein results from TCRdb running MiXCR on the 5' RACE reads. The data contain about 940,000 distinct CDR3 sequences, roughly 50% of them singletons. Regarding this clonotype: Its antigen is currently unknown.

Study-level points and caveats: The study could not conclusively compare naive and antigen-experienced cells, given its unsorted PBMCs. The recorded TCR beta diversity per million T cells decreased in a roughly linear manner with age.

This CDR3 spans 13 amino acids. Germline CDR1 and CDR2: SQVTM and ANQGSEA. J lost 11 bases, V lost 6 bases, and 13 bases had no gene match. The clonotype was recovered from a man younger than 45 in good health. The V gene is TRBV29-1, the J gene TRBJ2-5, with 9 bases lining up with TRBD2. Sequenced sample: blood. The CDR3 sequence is CSVRAGGYNEQYF. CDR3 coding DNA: TGCAGCGTCAGAGCGGGGGGTTACAATGAGCAGTACTTC.